These 10 T cell receptor beta chains originate from one sample sequenced in a study of T-cell memory formation after mild COVID-19. Each CDR3 protein is one row after TCRdb ran MiXCR on the 5' RACE reads. The sample has some 130,000 distinct CDR3 sequences; roughly 15% are singletons. The source material was PBMCs or a T cell subset sorted from them (not recorded which). These receptor sequences come from an adult woman who had mild COVID-19 (a few samples of this study predate the infection). Cell type and time point are not known.

This clonotype occurred many times. This sequence joins TRBV7-8 and TRBJ2-1; a weak D match, TRBD1 (6 bases). Germline CDR1 is SGHVS and CDR2 is FQNEAQ. V shed 3 bases and J shed 9 bases, with 9 bases lying between them. This CDR3 has 12 residues. The CDR3 DNA sequence: TGTGCCAGCAGCTTGGTAGGGGGTGAGCAGTTCTTC. Protein sequence: CASSLVGGEQFF.

This clonotype was found a few times. The rearrangement uses TRBV12-3 or TRBV12-4 and TRBJ2-3; 7 positions agree with TRBD1. Trimming took 6 bases from V and 1 from J; bases not matched to a gene: 10. The CDR3 covers 16 residues. CDR3 residues: CASRLGGSLGTDTQYF. DNA of the CDR3: TGTGCCAGCAGACTAGGGGGCTCCCTAGGCACAGATACGCAGTATTTT.

This clonotype was counted only a few times. The gene calls are TRBV12-3 or TRBV12-4 and TRBJ2-5; a weak D match, TRBD1 (6 bases). The CDR3 is 15 residues long. V lost 5 bases and J 6 bases, leaving 19 bases between the germline ends. The CDR3 bases are TGTGCCAGCAGTATGGACAGTACCGTTGTAAAGACCCAGTACTTC. It yields the protein CASSMDSTVVKTQYF.

The chain combines TRBV18 with TRBJ2-3; 9 bases are a match to TRBD1. V lost 8 bases to trimming and J lost 2 bases; unmatched junction nucleotides: 5. The CDR3 extends over 14 amino acids. Germline values: CDR1 KGHSH, CDR2 LQKENI. CDR3 residues: CASGGQGPTDTQYF. For the CDR3, the DNA is TGTGCCAGCGGGGGACAGGGCCCCACAGATACGCAGTATTTT.

This clonotype was seen a few times. The V gene is TRBV14, the J gene TRBJ2-3; D may be TRBD2 (5 bases). With 2 bases removed from V and 5 bases from J, the gap between germline ends came to 8 bases. Germline V gives CDR1 SGHDN, CDR2 FVKESK. The length of the CDR3 is 13 residues. The CDR3 DNA is TGTGCCAGCAGCCAACTCGAGGGAGATACGCAGTATTTT. Amino acid sequence: CASSQLEGDTQYF.

J is TRBJ2-5 and V is TRBV2; D is perhaps TRBD1 (6 bases). V dropped 3 bases and J dropped 2 bases, with 10 bases sitting between them. This CDR3 has 14 residues. Per germline, CDR1 SNHLY and CDR2 FYNNEI. The CDR3 region has the DNA TGTGCCAGCAGTGAGACAGGCCCTCAAGAGACCCAGTACTTC. Translated: CASSETGPQETQYF.

This chain joins TRBV11-3 and TRBJ2-1, with D tentatively TRBD2 (6 bases). V gave up 1 base and J gave up 2 bases, with 9 bases separating them. Per germline, CDR1 SGHNT and CDR2 YENEEA. This CDR3 spans 15 amino acids. The CDR3 protein is CASSLGRGTYNEQFF. In DNA, the CDR3 is TGTGCCAGCAGCTTAGGGAGGGGTACCTACAATGAGCAGTTCTTC. The full variable domain, completed using reference TRBV11-3 and TRBJ2-1, is EAGVVQSPRYKIIEKKQPVAFWCNPISGHNTLYWYLQNLGQGPELLIRYENEEAVDDSQLPKDRFSAERLKGVDSTLKIQPAELGDSAVYLCASSLGRGTYNEQFFGPGTRLTVL.

V gene TRBV11-2 combines with J gene TRBJ2-1, with 7 nucleotides matching TRBD2. The trim removed 6 bases at V and 12 bases at J, leaving 11 bases unmatched. The CDR3 contains 13 residues. Germline CDR1 SGHAT, CDR2 FQNNGV. The DNA of the CDR3 is TGTGCCAGCAGGTCCCACGGACTAGAAGGGCAGTTCTTC. Protein: CASRSHGLEGQFF.

This clonotype was counted a few times. J is TRBJ2-1 and V is TRBV2; 12 bases are shared with TRBD2. The CDR3 length is 15 residues. Trimming removed 6 bases from V and 7 bases from J; junction bases left unmatched: 7. The germline V gene has CDR1 SNHLY and CDR2 FYNNEI. The CDR3, as DNA: TGTGCCAGCAGATCAATCGGACTAGCGGGAAATGAGCAGTTCTTC. It specifies CASRSIGLAGNEQFF.

In this sample, this clonotype turned up a few times. The CDR3 coding sequence is TGTGCCAGCAGTTTGCCCAAGCTGGTAGGGACACTCTACGAGCAGTACTTC. Amino acid sequence: CASSLPKLVGTLYEQYF. The rearrangement links TRBV12-3 or TRBV12-4 to TRBJ2-7; the D gene is possibly TRBD1 (6 bases). Trimming took 3 bases from V and 3 from J, leaving 21 bases between them. The CDR3 has 17 amino acids.